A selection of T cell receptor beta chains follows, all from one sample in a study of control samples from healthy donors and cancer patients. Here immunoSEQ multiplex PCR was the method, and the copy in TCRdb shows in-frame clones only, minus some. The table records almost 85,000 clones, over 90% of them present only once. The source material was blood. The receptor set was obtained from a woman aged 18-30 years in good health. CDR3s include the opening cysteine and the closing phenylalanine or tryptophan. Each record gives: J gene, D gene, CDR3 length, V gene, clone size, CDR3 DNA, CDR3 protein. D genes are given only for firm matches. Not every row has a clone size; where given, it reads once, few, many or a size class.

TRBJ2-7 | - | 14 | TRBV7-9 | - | TGTGCCAGCAGCCCCCCAATTGCACCCTACGAGCAGTACTTC | CASSPPIAPYEQYF
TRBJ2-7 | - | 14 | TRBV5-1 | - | TGCGCCAGCAGTCTCCCCACCCGGGACTACGAGCAGTACTTC | CASSLPTRDYEQYF
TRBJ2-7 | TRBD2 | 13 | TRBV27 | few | TGTGCCAGCAGTCCGACTAGCAACGGCGAGCAGTACTTC | CASSPTSNGEQYF
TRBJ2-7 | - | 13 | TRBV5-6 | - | TGTGCCAGCAGCTTAGGGCAGTCCTACGAGCAGTACTTC | CASSLGQSYEQYF
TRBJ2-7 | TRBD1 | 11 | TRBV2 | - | TGTGCCAGTCGGACAGGGGACGAGCAGTACTTC | CASRTGDEQYF
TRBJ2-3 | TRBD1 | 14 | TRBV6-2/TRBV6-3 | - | TGTGCCAGCAGTGACAGGGTTGAGACAGATACGCAGTATTTT | CASSDRVETDTQYF
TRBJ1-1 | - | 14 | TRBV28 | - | TGTGCCAGCAGCTCCCGGGACGGTTCGACTGAAGCTTTCTTT | CASSSRDGSTEAFF
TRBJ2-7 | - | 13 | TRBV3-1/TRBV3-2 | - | TGTGCCAGCAGCCCGACCCGCTCGGACGAGCAGTACTTC | CASSPTRSDEQYF
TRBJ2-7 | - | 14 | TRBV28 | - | TGTGCCAGCACCCACTCGACCGAATTCTACGAGCAGTACTTC | CASTHSTEFYEQYF
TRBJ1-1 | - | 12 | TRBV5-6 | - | TGTGCCAGCAGCTACCCGAACACTGAAGCTTTCTTT | CASSYPNTEAFF
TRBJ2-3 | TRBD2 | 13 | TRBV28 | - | TGTGCCAGCTTTAGCGGGAGTACCGATACGCAGTATTTT | CASFSGSTDTQYF
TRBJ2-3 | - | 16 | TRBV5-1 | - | TGCGCCAGCACCCCGTCTGCGGGGATTATAACAGATACGCAGTATTTT | CASTPSAGIITDTQYF
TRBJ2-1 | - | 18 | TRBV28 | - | TGTGCCAGCGGAGGGGCGGCTTCGGCCTTGAGTTCCTACAATGAGCAGTTCTTC | CASGGAASALSSYNEQFF
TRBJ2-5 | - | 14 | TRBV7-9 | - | TGTGCCAGCAGCCCCCTCGGGGGACGAGAGACCCAGTACTTC | CASSPLGGRETQYF
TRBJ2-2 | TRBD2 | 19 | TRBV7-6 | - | TGTGCCAGCAGCTACCCCCTTATGGCGGGAGGGCCCCACACCGGGGAGCTGTTTTTT | CASSYPLMAGGPHTGELFF
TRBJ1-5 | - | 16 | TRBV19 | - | TGTGCCAGTAGTATTCTAACAGGGATGCGTAACCAGCCCCAGCATTTT | CASSILTGMRNQPQHF
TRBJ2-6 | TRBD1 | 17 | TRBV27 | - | TGTGCCAGCAGTACCCCCGACAGGGGAAAAGGGGCCAACGTCCTGACTTTC | CASSTPDRGKGANVLTF
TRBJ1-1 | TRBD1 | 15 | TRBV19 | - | TGTGCCAGTAGCATCCCGACAGGGGTGAACACTGAAGCTTTCTTT | CASSIPTGVNTEAFF
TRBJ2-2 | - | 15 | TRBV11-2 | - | TGTGCCAGCAGCGTAGGGGGTTTCTCTACCGGGGAGCTGTTTTTT | CASSVGGFSTGELFF
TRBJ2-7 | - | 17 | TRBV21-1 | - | TGTGCCAGCAGCCGACGGGAGGGACAGGAAGGCTCCTACGAGCAGTACTTC | CASSRREGQEGSYEQYF
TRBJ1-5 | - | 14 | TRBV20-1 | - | TGCAGTGCTAGTCCCCGACAGACGAATCAGCCCCAGCATTTT | CSASPRQTNQPQHF
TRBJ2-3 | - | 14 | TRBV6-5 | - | TGTGCCAGCAGGAACCTTGGGGGCACAGATACGCAGTATTTT | CASRNLGGTDTQYF
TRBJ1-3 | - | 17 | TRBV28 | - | TGTGCCAGCAGTTTATCGGCGGTACAGAGCTCTGGAAACACCATATATTTT | CASSLSAVQSSGNTIYF
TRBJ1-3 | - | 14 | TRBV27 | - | TGTGCCAGCAGTTCCAGGGGCGCTGGAAACACCATATATTTT | CASSSRGAGNTIYF
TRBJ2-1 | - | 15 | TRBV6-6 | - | TGTGCCAGCAGTTTAGGGACACGGGGGAACAATGAGCAGTTCTTC | CASSLGTRGNNEQFF
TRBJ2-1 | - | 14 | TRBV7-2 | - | TGTGCCAGCAGCTTAACAGGGTTTTTTTTTGAGCAGTTCTTC | CASSLTGFFFEQFF
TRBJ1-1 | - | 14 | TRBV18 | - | TGTGCCAGCTCTATGACAGGAGACCCCACTGAAGCTTTCTTT | CASSMTGDPTEAFF
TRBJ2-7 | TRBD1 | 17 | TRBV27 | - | TGTGCCAGCAGTAAATACCCCCCGGGACAGGGTTCCTACGAGCAGTACTTC | CASSKYPPGQGSYEQYF
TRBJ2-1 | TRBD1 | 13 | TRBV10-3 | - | TGTGCCATCAGCCCGGACAGGGCGGATGAGCAGTTCTTC | CAISPDRADEQFF